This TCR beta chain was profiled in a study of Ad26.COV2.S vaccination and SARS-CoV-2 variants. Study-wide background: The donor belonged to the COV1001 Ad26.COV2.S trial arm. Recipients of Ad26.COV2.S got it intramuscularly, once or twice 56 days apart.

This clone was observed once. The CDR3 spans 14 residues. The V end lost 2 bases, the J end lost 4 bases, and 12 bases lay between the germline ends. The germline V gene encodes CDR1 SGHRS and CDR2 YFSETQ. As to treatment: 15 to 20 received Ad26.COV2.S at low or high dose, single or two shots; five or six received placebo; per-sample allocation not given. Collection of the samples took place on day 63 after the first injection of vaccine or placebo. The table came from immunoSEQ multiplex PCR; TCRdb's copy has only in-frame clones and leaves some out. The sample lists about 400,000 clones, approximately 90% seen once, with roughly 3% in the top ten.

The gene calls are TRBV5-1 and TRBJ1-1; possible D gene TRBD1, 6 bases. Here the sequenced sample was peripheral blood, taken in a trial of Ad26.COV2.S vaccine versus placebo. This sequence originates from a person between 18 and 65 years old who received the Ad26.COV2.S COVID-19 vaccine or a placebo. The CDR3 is CASSFGGAGTEAFF. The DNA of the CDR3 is TGCGCCAGCAGCTTCGGGGGGGCAGGCACTGAAGCTTTCTTT.